The 20 T cell receptor beta chains presented below share a single source sample, sequenced in a study of T cells in Graves' hyperthyroidism and ophthalmopathy. Researchers took RNA transcripts and amplified the TCR beta CDR3 regions from them. HTBI primers were used for first-round RT-PCR of the TCR CDR3. Using its own MiXCR run on the multiplex PCR reads, TCRdb lists one record per CDR3 protein. The data hold approximately 710,000 distinct CDR3 sequences, with 17% observed a single time. Sequenced input: blood. The receptors come from a man in his fifties or sixties with Graves' hyperthyroidism.

This clonotype showed up just a few times. The genes are TRBV7-9 and TRBJ1-1, with 7 bases aligning to TRBD1. This CDR3 comprises 14 residues. V lost 5 bases, J lost 3 bases, and 6 bases stayed unmatched. Germline CDR1 is SEHNR and CDR2 is FQNEAQ (reference sequence). The CDR3 DNA reads TGTGCCAGCAGCCCTCCGACAGGGTACACTGAAGCTTTCTTT. It codes for CASSPPTGYTEAFF.

This clonotype came up a few times. The chain combines TRBV7-6 with TRBJ2-1; a weak D match, TRBD2 (5 bases). Germline-derived CDR1 and CDR2 are SGHVS and FNYEAQ. The CDR3 contains 16 residues. V dropped 1 base and J dropped 4 bases, with 14 bases sitting between them. The CDR3 is CASSLEVASSYNEQFF. DNA of the CDR3: TGTGCCAGCAGCTTAGAGGTGGCTAGCTCGTACAATGAGCAGTTCTTC.

This clonotype was picked up a small number of times. V gene TRBV28 combines with J gene TRBJ1-2; TRBD1 matches at 8 bases. CDR1 and CDR2 from the germline V gene are MDHEN and SYDVKM. CDR3 length: 14 amino acids. The V gene end was trimmed by 6 bases and the J gene end by 8 bases; junction bases not matched to a gene: 11. CDR3 DNA: TGTGCCAGCAGCCTCACCCAGGGGGCGACGGGCTACACCTTC. Translated, it gives CASSLTQGATGYTF.

This clonotype has a count of ten or more. The chain is built from TRBV7-2 and TRBJ1-3; unclear D gene. Germline CDR1 reads SGHTA; CDR2 reads FQGNSA. V lost 2 bases and J 0 bases, leaving 17 bases between the germline ends. CDR3 size: 18 residues. CDR3 amino acids: CASSLLGPLTSSGNTIYF. The DNA of the CDR3 is TGTGCCAGCAGCTTATTAGGTCCTCTAACAAGCTCTGGAAACACCATATATTTT.

This clonotype was detected ten times or more. The V gene is TRBV7-9, the J gene TRBJ2-5; D remains ambiguous. CDR3 size: 12 residues. Trimming removed 5 bases at V and 10 bases at J, with 14 bases between. Per germline, CDR1 SEHNR and CDR2 FQNEAQ (reference sequence). CDR3 loop: CASSVPPRDQYF. As DNA, the CDR3 is TGTGCCAGCAGCGTACCCCCAAGGGACCAGTACTTC.

This rearrangement joins TRBV24-1 to TRBJ2-3; D is possibly TRBD2 (6 bases). Germline values: CDR1 KGHDR, CDR2 SFDVKD. Trimming removed 3 bases at V and 3 bases at J, with 9 bases between. The CDR3 loop spans 14 amino acids. Here the CDR3 DNA reads TGTGCCACCAGTGATAGTAGCGGTACAGATACGCAGTATTTT. This translates into CATSDSSGTDTQYF.

This clonotype was seen ten or more times. The chain employs TRBV12-3 or TRBV12-4 and TRBJ2-3; 12 bases fit TRBD2. The CDR3 length is 17 residues. Trimming removed 4 bases from V and 3 bases from J; junction bases left unmatched: 8. CDR3 coding DNA: TGTGCCAGCAGTTCCAGACTAGCGGGAGTGGGTACAGATACGCAGTATTTT. It specifies CASSSRLAGVGTDTQYF.

The J gene is TRBJ2-7, the V gene TRBV7-8; perhaps TRBD1 as D (6 bases). Trimming shortened V by 1 base and J by 0 bases, and 13 bases separated the two germline ends. The length of the CDR3 is 16 residues. Germline V CDR1 and CDR2: SGHVS, FQNEAQ. The CDR3 DNA reads as TGTGCCAGCAGCTTAGGAGGGGGTTACAGCTCCTACGAGCAGTACTTC. Amino acids: CASSLGGGYSSYEQYF.

This clonotype was detected ten times or more. The chain recombines TRBV12-3 or TRBV12-4 with TRBJ2-5, with TRBD2 matching 15 bases. Trimming removed 6 bases from V and 1 base from J; junction bases left unmatched: 9. The CDR3 totals 18 residues. The chain's CDR3 is CASSPGTSGRRSQETQYF. The CDR3 nucleotides read TGTGCCAGCAGCCCGGGGACTAGCGGGAGGAGGTCCCAAGAGACCCAGTACTTC.

This clonotype was observed a single time. The chain couples TRBV7-9 to TRBJ2-3, with TRBD2 identical over 16 bases. Germline V lookup: CDR1 SEHNR, CDR2 FQNEAQ (reference sequence). V was pared by 5 bases and J by 0 bases, with 14 bases of the junction left unmatched. The CDR3 length is 21 residues. The CDR3 here is CASSPRLGLAGGDRSTDTQYF. DNA for the CDR3: TGTGCCAGCAGCCCACGCCTGGGACTAGCGGGAGGGGATAGGAGCACAGATACGCAGTATTTT.

As DNA, the CDR3 is TGTGCCAGCAGCCAAGATCACTCAGGGCGAGCTAACTATGGCTACACCTTC. Its translation: CASSQDHSGRANYGYTF. The J gene is TRBJ1-2, the V gene TRBV3-1; TRBD1 is a possible D gene (5 bases). There are 17 residues in the CDR3. CDR1 and CDR2 from the germline V gene are LGHDT and YNNKEL (reference sequence). Deletions cut 0 bases from V and 0 bases from J, with 14 bases between.

Details on this clonotype: A much larger clone differs from this one at a single base, so this may be a read error. This chain connects TRBV3-1 to TRBJ2-7; 9 bases align to TRBD1. Germline CDR1 reads LGHDT; CDR2 reads YNNKEL (reference sequence). This CDR3 is 14 amino acids long. Trimming cost V 5 bases and J 6 bases; bases outside gene matches: 8. The CDR3 DNA sequence: TGTGCCAGCAGCTACGGGACAGGGCTCTTCGAGCAGTACTTC. Its translation is CASSYGTGLFEQYF.

Regarding this clonotype: Relative to the germline gene, one junction end is altered; a read error may explain this. This sequence joins TRBV20-1 and TRBJ2-5, with a possible D match to TRBD1 (6 bases). CDR3 length equals 14 residues. Per germline, CDR1 DFQATT and CDR2 SNEGSKA (reference sequence). The CDR3 bases are TGCAGTACTAGACGACAGGTGGCGGGAGAGACCCAGTACTTC. Amino acid sequence: CSTRRQVAGETQYF.

This clonotype was picked up many times. The chain links TRBV28 to TRBJ1-2; D remains unclear. V was clipped by 2 bases and J by 4 bases, with 8 bases between them. Germline CDR1 is MDHEN and CDR2 is SYDVKM. The CDR3 consists of 13 residues. The CDR3 sequence is CASSLQALYGYTF. The CDR3 DNA is TGTGCCAGCAGTTTACAGGCTCTCTATGGCTACACCTTC.

The chain has TRBV6-2 or TRBV6-3 and TRBJ2-4, with 8 bases matching TRBD2. CDR3 length: 17 residues. V lost 0 bases, J lost 3 bases, and 7 bases stayed unmatched. The germline V gene has CDR1 MNHEY and CDR2 SVGEGT. CDR3 nucleotide sequence: TGTGCCAGCAGTTACTCGAGGGTTCTAGCGGGCAAAAACATTCAGTACTTC. It yields the protein CASSYSRVLAGKNIQYF.

The table lists this clonotype with many counts. The V call is TRBV2, the J call TRBJ1-6; no clear D gene. Trimming cost V 6 bases and J 1 base, with 10 bases left between them. In germline, CDR1 is SNHLY, CDR2 FYNNEI. This CDR3 is 15 amino acids long. Here the CDR3 reads CASRRFKSYNSPLHF. The CDR3 DNA reads as TGTGCCAGCAGGAGGTTTAAATCCTATAATTCACCCCTCCACTTT.

The sample holds a few counts of this clonotype. The V call is TRBV27, the J call TRBJ2-1, with D perhaps matching TRBD2 (6 bases). Germline V gene sequence: CDR1 MNHEY, CDR2 SMNVEV (reference sequence). The V end was cut by 5 bases, the J end by 2 bases, with 13 bases between. This CDR3 comprises 15 residues. CDR3 amino acids: CASSPRLGPYNEQFF. The CDR3 bases are TGTGCCAGCAGTCCCCGACTAGGCCCCTACAATGAGCAGTTCTTC.

This clonotype appeared many times. The V gene is TRBV19, the J gene TRBJ2-1; possibly TRBD1 or TRBD2 for D (5 bases each). Trimming shortened V by 7 bases and J by 0 bases, and 19 bases separated the two germline ends. CDR1 and CDR2 (germline): LNHDA, SQIVND (reference sequence). The CDR3 runs to 17 residues. The CDR3 sequence: CASTGRGGLSSYNEQFF. The CDR3 coding sequence is TGTGCCAGTACCGGCCGGGGCGGGTTAAGCTCCTACAATGAGCAGTTCTTC.

Ten or more counts support this clonotype. V is TRBV11-3 and J is TRBJ2-1, with 13 bases aligning to TRBD2. V was pared by 3 bases and J by 7 bases, with 3 bases of the junction left unmatched. CDR1 and CDR2 (germline): SGHNT, YENEEA. The CDR3 loop spans 15 amino acids. The CDR3 region is CASSLGTSGTNEQFF. CDR3 nucleotide sequence: TGTGCCAGCAGCTTGGGGACTAGCGGGACGAATGAGCAGTTCTTC. The entire variable domain, with the rest obtained from reference TRBV11-3 and TRBJ2-1, is as follows: EAGVVQSPRYKIIEKKQPVAFWCNPISGHNTLYWYLQNLGQGPELLIRYENEEAVDDSQLPKDRFSAERLKGVDSTLKIQPAELGDSAVYLCASSLGTSGTNEQFFGPGTRLTVL.

This clonotype was seen a few times. This chain uses TRBV6-2 or TRBV6-3 with TRBJ2-1; TRBD1 is a possible D gene (6 bases). V lost 5 bases and J 7 bases, leaving 15 bases between the germline ends. Per the germline V gene, CDR1 is MNHEY and CDR2 is SVGEGT. The CDR3 is 14 residues long. The CDR3 coding sequence is TGTGCCAGCAGTCTCGAACAGGGAAGGAATGAGCAGTTCTTC. As protein: CASSLEQGRNEQFF.